What follows is one T cell receptor beta chain and its context. What it recognizes is unknown. The sample is drawn from a study of PD-1 blockade in classical Hodgkin lymphoma. Assay: immunoSEQ multiplex PCR; the TCRdb copy retains only in-frame clones and omits some. The sample lists approximately 25,000 clones; 84% were seen once. Whole-study results and caveats: Nothing has yet pinned down what causes the repertoire differences, possibly disease activity or prior therapy. By C4D1, diversity of CD4+ TCRs had risen significantly, whereas that of CD8+ TCRs had not. Complete responders matched newly diagnosed patients in baseline diversity.

Relapse was seen in all patients after autologous stem cell transplantation, and brentuximab vedotin exposure was variable. CD4+ T cells were purified from thawed PBMCs by magnetic negative selection. Patients had relapsed/refractory classical Hodgkin lymphoma with complete response, partial response or progressive disease as best response. The sequence derives from a human donor with classical Hodgkin lymphoma. Specimen: CD4+ T cells from blood, collected at baseline.

This CDR3 reads CASSQALGRHTEAFF. For the CDR3, the DNA is TGCGCCAGCAGCCAAGCCCTAGGCCGGCACACTGAAGCTTTCTTT. The chain couples TRBV4-3 to TRBJ1-1; D is undetermined. Trimming cost V 1 base and J 3 bases, with 12 bases left between them. The CDR3 sequence is 15 residues long. The germline gives CDR1 LGHNA, CDR2 YSLEER.